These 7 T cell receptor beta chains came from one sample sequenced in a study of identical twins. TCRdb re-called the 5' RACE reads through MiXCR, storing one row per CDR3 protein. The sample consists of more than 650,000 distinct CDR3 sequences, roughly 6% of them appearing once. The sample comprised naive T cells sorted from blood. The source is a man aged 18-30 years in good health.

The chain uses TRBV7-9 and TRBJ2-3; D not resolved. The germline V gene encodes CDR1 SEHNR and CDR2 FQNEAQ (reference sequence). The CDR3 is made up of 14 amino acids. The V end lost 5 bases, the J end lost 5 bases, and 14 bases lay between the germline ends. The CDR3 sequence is CASSPRATQDTQYF. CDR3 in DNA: TGTGCCAGCAGCCCCCGGGCAACACAAGATACGCAGTATTTT.

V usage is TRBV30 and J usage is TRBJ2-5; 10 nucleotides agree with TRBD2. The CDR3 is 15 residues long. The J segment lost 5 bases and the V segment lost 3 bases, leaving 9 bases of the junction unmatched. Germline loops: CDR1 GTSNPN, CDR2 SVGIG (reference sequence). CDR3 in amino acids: CAWSIPSGSVETQYF. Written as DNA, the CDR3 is TGTGCCTGGAGCATACCTAGCGGGAGCGTTGAGACCCAGTACTTC.

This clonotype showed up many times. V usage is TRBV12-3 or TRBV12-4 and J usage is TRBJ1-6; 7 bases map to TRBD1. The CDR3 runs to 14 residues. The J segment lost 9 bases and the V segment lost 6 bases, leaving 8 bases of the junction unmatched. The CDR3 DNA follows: TGTGCCAGCAGCCACGACAGGGTGGGTTCACCCCTCCACTTT. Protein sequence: CASSHDRVGSPLHF.

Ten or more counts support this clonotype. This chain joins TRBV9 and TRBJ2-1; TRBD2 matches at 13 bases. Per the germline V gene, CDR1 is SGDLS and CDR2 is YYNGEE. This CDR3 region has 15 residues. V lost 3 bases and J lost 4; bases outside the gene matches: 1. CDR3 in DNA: TGTGCCAGCAGCGAACTAGCGGGAGGGTACAATGAGCAGTTCTTC. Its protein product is CASSELAGGYNEQFF.

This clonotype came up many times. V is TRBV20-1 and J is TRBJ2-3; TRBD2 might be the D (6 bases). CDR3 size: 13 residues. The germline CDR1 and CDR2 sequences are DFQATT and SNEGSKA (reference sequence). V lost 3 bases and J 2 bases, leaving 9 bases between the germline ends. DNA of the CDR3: TGCAGTGCTAGGCTGCGGGACACAGATACGCAGTATTTT. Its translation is CSARLRDTDTQYF.

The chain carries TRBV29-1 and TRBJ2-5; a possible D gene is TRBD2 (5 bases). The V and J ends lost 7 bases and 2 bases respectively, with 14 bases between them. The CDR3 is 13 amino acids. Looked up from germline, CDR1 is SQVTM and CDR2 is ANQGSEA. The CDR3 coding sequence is TGCAGCGGCGCCGGGGAGACACAAGAGACCCAGTACTTC. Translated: CSGAGETQETQYF.

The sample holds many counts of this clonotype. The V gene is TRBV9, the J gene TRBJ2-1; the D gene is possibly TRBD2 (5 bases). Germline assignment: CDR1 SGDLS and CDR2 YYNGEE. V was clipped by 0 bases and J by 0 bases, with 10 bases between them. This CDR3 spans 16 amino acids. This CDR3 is CASSVEGAGSYNEQFF. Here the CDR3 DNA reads TGTGCCAGCAGCGTAGAAGGTGCGGGCTCCTACAATGAGCAGTTCTTC.